This TCR beta chain originates from a study of CD4+ T cells in melanoma. TCRdb keeps only in-frame clones here, not all; method: immunoSEQ multiplex PCR. This table holds about 11,000 clones, roughly 62% found once. General study results and limits: A reported correlation linked neoantigen-specific CD4+ T cells to CD8+, macrophage and B cell function. In melanoma, neoantigen-specific CD4+ T cells reportedly differed in differentiation state.

Worth noting for this clone: Its antigen is not known.

The ends lost 1 base at V and 2 bases at J; junction bases unmatched: 5. The germline V gene encodes CDR1 SGDLS and CDR2 YYNGEE. There are 16 residues in the CDR3. The sequencing sample was made of cells from a culture (not recorded whether cultured in vitro). The source of this sequence is a human donor with melanoma. The J gene is TRBJ2-3, the V gene TRBV9; 9 nucleotides match TRBD2. CDR3 sequence (DNA): TGTGCCAGCAGCGTAAGTGGCGGGGGGGCCACAGATACGCAGTATTTT. Protein product: CASSVSGGGATDTQYF.